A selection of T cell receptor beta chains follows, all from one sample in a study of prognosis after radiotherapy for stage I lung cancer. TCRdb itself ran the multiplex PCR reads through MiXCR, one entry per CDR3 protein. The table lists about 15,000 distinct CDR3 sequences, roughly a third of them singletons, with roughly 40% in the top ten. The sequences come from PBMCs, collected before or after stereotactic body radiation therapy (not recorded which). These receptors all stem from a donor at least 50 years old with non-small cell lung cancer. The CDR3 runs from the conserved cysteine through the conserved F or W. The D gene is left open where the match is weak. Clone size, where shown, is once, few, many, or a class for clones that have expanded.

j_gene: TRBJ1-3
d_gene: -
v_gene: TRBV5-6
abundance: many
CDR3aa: CASSSRMRTWASRNTIYF
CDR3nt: TGTGCCAGCAGCTCCCGTATGAGGACTTGGGCATCGCGGAACACCATATATTTT

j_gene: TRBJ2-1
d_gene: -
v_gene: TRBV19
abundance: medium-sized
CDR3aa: CASSIRGVMLNEQFF
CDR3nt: TGTGCCAGTAGTATCAGGGGTGTTATGTTGAATGAGCAGTTCTTC

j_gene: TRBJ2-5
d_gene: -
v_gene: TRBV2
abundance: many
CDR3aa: CASSGFGGETQYF
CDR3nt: TGTGCCAGCAGTGGGTTTGGGGGAGAGACCCAGTACTTC

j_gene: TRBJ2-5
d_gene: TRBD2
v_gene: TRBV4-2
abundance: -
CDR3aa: CASSQESGGETQYF
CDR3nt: TGTGCCAGCAGCCAAGAGAGCGGGGGAGAGACCCAGTACTTC

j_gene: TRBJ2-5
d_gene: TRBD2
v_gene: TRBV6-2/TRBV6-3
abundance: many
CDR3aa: CASAGLAGKETQYF
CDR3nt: TGTGCCAGCGCCGGCTTAGCGGGAAAAGAGACCCAGTACTTC

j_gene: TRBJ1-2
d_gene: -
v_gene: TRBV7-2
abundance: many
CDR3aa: CASSLARSGYTF
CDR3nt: TGTGCCAGCAGCTTAGCCCGAAGTGGCTACACCTTC

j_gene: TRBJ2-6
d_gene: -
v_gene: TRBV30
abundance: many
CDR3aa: CAGMGVSGANVLTF
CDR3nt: TGTGCCGGGATGGGGGTTTCTGGGGCCAACGTCCTGACTTTC

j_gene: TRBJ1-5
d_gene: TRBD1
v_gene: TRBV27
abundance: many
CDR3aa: CASSRGTGEQPQHF
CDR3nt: TGTGCCAGCAGTCGCGGGACAGGGGAGCAGCCCCAGCATTTT

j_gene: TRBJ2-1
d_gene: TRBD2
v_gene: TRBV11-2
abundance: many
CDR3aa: CASSQGLAGEQFF
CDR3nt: TGTGCCAGCAGCCAAGGACTAGCGGGAGAGCAGTTCTTC

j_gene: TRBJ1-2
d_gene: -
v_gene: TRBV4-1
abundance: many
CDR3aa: CASSQDEAGARGYTF
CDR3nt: TGCGCCAGCAGCCAAGATGAAGCAGGGGCTCGTGGCTACACCTTC

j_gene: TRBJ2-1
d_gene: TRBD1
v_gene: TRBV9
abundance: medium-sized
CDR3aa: CASSVVEGAGLGTYNEQFF
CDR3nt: TGTGCCAGCAGCGTAGTCGAGGGGGCGGGTTTGGGGACCTACAATGAGCAGTTCTTC

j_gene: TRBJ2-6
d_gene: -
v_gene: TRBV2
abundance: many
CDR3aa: CASSEFGSGANVLTF
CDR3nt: TGTGCCAGCAGTGAATTTGGCTCTGGGGCCAACGTCCTGACTTTC

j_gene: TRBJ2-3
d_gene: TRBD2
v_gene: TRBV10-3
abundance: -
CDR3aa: CAISSGKLSDTQYF
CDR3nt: TGTGCCATCAGCAGCGGGAAATTATCAGATACGCAGTATTTT

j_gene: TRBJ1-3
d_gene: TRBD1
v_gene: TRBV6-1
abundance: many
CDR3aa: CASSRGTAPAGNTIYF
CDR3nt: TGTGCCAGCAGTCGAGGGACAGCCCCAGCTGGAAACACCATATATTTT

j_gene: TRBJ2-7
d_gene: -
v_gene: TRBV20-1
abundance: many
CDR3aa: CSASPSVEQYF
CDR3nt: TGCAGTGCTAGTCCTTCGGTCGAGCAGTACTTC

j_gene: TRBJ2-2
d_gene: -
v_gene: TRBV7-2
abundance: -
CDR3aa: CASNEAGANTGELFF
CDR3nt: TGTGCCAGCAACGAGGCAGGGGCTAACACCGGGGAGCTGTTTTTT

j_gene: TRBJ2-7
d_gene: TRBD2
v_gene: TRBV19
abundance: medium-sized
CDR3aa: CASSKASGDYEQYF
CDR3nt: TGTGCCAGTAGTAAGGCTAGCGGTGACTACGAGCAGTACTTC

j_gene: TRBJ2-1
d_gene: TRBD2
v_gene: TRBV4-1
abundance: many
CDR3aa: CASSQGLAGTGEQFF
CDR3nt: TGCGCCAGCAGCCAGGGACTAGCGGGGACCGGTGAGCAGTTCTTC

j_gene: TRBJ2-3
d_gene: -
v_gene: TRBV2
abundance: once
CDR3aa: CASKVEPRDTQYF
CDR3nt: TGTGCCAGCAAAGTGGAGCCTAGGGATACGCAGTATTTT

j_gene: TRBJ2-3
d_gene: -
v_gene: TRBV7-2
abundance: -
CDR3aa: CASSRQVAGDTQYF
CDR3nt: TGTGCCAGCAGCCGTCAGGTGGCAGGTGATACGCAGTATTTT

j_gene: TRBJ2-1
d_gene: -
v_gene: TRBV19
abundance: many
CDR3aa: CASSTTSFGEQFF
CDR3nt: TGTGCCAGTAGTACCACTAGCTTTGGTGAGCAGTTCTTC

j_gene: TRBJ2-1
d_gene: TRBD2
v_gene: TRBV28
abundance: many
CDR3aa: CASGGLLAGATNEQFF
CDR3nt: TGTGCCAGCGGAGGGTTACTAGCGGGGGCGACGAATGAGCAGTTCTTC

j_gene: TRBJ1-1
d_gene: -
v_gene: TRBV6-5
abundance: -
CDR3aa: CASSYLDGTEAFF
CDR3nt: TGTGCCAGCAGTTACTTGGACGGCACTGAAGCTTTCTTT

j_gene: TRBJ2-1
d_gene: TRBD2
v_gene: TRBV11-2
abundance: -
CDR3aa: CASSLPVAGCYNEQFF
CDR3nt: TGTGCCAGCAGCCTCCCCGTAGCGGGATGCTACAATGAGCAGTTCTTC

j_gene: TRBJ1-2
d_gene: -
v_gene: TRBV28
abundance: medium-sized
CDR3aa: CASRDTGGGWENYGYTF
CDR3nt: TGTGCCAGCAGAGATACCGGGGGGGGCTGGGAAAACTATGGCTACACCTTC

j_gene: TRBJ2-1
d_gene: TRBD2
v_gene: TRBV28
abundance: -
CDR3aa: CASSVLAGGLRDNEQFF
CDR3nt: TGTGCCAGCAGTGTGCTAGCGGGGGGCTTGAGAGACAATGAGCAGTTCTTC

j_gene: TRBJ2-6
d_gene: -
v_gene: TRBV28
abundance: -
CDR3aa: CASSLGYGGNVLTF
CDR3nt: TGTGCCAGCAGTTTGGGTTACGGGGGCAACGTCCTGACTTTC

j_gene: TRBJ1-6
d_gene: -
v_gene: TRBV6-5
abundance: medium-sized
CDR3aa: CASSYRVRDSPLHF
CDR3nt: TGTGCCAGCAGTTACAGGGTTAGGGATTCACCCCTCCACTTT

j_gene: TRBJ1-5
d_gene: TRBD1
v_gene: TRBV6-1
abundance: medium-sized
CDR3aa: CASSDTGASNQPQHF
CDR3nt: TGTGCCAGCAGTGACACAGGGGCGAGCAATCAGCCCCAGCATTTT

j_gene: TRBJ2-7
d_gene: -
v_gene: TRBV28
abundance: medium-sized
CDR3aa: CATNKGMYEQYF
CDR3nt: TGTGCCACCAATAAGGGGATGTACGAGCAGTACTTC

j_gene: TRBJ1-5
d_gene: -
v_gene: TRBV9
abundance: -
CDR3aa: CASSVGGTFNQPQHF
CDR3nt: TGTGCCAGCAGCGTAGGGGGTACATTTAATCAGCCCCAGCATTTT

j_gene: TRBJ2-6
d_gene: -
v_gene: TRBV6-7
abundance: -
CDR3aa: CASSYPPKSSGPAGANVLTF
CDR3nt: TGTGCCAGCAGTTACCCCCCCAAATCGTCGGGTCCGGCTGGGGCCAACGTCCTGACTTTC

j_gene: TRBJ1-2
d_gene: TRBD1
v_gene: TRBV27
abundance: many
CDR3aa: CATQTPGQGNYGYTF
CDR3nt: TGTGCCACCCAGACACCGGGACAGGGGAACTATGGCTACACCTTC

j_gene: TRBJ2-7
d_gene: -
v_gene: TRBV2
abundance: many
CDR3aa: CASSTYEQYF
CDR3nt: TGTGCCAGCAGCACCTACGAGCAGTACTTC

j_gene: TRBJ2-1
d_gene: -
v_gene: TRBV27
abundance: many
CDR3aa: CASSSEAGPSSYNEQFF
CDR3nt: TGTGCCAGCAGTTCCGAGGCGGGACCCTCCTCCTACAATGAGCAGTTCTTC

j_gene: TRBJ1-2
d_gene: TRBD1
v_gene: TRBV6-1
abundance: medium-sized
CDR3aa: CASSWTGGGGYTF
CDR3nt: TGTGCCAGCAGCTGGACAGGGGGAGGGGGCTACACCTTC

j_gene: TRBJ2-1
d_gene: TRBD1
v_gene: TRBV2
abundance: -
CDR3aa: CASIGSGTGLSNEQFF
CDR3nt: TGTGCCAGCATCGGGTCCGGGACAGGGTTATCCAATGAGCAGTTCTTT

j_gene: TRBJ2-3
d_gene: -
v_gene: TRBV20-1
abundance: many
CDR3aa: CSAFALGVGTGDTQYF
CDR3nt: TGCAGTGCCTTCGCCCTCGGGGTGGGGACTGGAGATACGCAGTATTTT

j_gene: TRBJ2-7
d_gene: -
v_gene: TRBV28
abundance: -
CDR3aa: CASSPPGSYDQYF
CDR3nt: TGTGCCAGCAGCCCCCCAGGTTCCTACGATCAGTACTTC

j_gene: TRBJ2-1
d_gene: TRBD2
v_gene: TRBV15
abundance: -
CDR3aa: CATSRAPGLEGGTSSYNEQFF
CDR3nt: TGTGCCACCAGCAGAGCACCGGGACTAGAGGGAGGAACTAGCTCCTACAATGAGCAGTTCTTC

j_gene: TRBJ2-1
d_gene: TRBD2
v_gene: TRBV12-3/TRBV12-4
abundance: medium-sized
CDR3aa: CASSLARGLGYNEQFF
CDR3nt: TGTGCCAGCAGTTTAGCGCGAGGACTAGGGTACAATGAGCAGTTCTTC

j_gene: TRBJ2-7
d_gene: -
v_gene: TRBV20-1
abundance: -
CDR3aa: CSARDDRRGGGYEQYF
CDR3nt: TGCAGTGCTAGAGATGACAGAAGGGGGGGGGGCTACGAGCAGTACTTC

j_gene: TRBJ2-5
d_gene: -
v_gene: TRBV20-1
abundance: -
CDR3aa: CSVSDPPKETQYF
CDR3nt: TGCAGTGTTAGCGACCCCCCCAAAGAGACCCAGTACTTC